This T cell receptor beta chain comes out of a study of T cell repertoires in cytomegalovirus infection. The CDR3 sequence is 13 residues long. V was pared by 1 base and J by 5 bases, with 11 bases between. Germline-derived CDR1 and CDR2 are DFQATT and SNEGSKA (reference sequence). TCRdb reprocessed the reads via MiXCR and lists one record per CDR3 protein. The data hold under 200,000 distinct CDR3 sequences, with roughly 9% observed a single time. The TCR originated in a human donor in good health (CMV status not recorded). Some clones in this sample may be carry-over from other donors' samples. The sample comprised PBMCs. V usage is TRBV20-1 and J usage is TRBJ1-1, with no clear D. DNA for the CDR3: TGCAGTGCTAGAGCCCCTCAATGGACTGAAGCTTTCTTT. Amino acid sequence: CSARAPQWTEAFF.